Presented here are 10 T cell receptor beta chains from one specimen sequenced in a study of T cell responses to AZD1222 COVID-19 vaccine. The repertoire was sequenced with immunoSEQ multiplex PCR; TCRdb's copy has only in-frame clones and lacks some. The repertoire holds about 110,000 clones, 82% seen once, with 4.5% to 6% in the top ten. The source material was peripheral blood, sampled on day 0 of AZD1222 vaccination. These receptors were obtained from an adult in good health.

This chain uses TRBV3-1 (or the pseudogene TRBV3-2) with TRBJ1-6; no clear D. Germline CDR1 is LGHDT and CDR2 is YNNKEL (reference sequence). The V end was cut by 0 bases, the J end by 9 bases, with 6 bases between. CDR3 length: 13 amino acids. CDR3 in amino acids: CASSQEDPSPLHF. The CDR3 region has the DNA TGTGCCAGCAGCCAAGAAGATCCTTCACCCCTCCACTTT.

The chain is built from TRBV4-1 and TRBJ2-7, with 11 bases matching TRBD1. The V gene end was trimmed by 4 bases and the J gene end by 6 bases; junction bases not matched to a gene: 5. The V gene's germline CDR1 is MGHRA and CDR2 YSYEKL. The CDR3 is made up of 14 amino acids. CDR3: CASSPRTGGGEQYF. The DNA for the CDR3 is TGCGCCAGCAGCCCCCGGACAGGGGGCGGCGAGCAGTACTTC.

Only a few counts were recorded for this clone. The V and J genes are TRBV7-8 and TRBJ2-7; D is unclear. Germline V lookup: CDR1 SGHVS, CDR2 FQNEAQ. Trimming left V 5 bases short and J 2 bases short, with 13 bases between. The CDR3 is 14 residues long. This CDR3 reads CASSPTDTAYEQYF. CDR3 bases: TGTGCCAGCAGCCCCACCGACACAGCCTACGAGCAGTACTTC.

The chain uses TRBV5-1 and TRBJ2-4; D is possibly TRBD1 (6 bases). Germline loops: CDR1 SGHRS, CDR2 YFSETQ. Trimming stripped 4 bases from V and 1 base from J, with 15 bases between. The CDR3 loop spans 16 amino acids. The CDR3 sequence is CASSTTGLDAKNIQYF. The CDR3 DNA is TGCGCCAGCAGCACCACAGGGCTCGACGCCAAAAACATTCAGTACTTC.

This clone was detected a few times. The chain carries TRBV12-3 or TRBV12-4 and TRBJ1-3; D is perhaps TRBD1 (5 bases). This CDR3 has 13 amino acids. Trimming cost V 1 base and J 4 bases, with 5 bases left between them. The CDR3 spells CASSLGGGNTIYF. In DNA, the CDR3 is TGTGCCAGCAGTTTAGGGGGCGGAAACACCATATATTTT.

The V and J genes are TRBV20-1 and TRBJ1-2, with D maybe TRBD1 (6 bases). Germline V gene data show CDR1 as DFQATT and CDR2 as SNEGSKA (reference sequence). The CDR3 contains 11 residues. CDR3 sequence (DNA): TGCAGCCCGTGGGGGGCGGAGGGCTACACCTTC. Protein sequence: CSPWGAEGYTF.

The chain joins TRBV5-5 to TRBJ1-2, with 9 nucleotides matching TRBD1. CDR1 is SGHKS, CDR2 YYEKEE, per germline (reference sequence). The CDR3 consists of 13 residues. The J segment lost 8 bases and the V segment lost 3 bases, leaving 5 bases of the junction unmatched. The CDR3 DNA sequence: TGTGCCAGCAGCTCAAGGACAGGGGCCGGCTACACCTTC. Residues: CASSSRTGAGYTF.

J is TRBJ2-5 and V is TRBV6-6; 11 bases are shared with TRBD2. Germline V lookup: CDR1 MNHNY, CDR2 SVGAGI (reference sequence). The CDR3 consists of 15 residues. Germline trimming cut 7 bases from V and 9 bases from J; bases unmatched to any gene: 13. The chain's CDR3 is CASNPGASGGRAQYF. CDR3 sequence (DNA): TGTGCCAGCAACCCAGGGGCTAGCGGGGGGAGGGCCCAGTACTTC.

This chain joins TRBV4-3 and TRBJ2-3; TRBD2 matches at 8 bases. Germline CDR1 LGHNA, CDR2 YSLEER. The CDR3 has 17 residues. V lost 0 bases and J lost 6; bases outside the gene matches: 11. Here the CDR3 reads CASSQDFSSGGADTQYF. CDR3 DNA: TGCGCCAGCAGCCAAGATTTCTCAAGCGGGGGAGCCGATACGCAGTATTTT.

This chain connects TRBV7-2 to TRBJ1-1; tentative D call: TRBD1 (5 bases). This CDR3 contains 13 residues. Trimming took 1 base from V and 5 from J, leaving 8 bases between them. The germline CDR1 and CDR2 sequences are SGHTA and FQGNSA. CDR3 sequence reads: CASSLGGGTEAFF. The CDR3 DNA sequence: TGTGCCAGCAGCTTAGGGGGGGGGACTGAAGCTTTCTTT. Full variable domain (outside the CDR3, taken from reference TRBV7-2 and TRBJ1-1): GAGVSQSPSNKVTEKGKDVELRCDPISGHTALYWYRQSLGQGLEFLIYFQGNSAPDKSGLPSDRFSAERTGGSVSTLTIQRTQQEDSAVYLCASSLGGGTEAFFGQGTRLTVV.